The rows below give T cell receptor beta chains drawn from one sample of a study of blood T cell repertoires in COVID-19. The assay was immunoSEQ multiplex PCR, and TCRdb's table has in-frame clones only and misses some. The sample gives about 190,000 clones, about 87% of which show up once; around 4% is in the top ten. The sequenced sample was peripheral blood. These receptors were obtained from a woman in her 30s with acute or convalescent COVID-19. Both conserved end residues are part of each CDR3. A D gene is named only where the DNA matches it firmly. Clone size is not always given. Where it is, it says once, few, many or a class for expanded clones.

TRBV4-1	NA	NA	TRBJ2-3	CASSLQRSSTDTQYF	TGCGCCAGTTCTTTACAGAGATCTAGCACAGATACGCAGTATTTT
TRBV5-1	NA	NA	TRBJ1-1	CASAADNPNAEAFF	TGCGCCAGCGCCGCGGACAATCCGAACGCTGAAGCTTTCTTT
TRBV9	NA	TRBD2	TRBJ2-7	CASSVGLAENEQYF	TGTGCCAGCAGCGTAGGACTAGCGGAGAACGAGCAGTACTTC
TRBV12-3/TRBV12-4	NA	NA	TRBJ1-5	CASSSRGEQPQHF	TGTGCCAGCAGCAGCAGGGGTGAACAGCCCCAGCATTTT
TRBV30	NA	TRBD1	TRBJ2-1	CAWTRDRGNNEQFF	TGTGCCTGGACCCGGGACAGGGGTAACAATGAGCAGTTCTTC
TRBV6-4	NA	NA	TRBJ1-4	CASIPDAATNEKLFF	TGTGCCAGCATTCCCGACGCGGCAACTAATGAAAAACTGTTTTTT
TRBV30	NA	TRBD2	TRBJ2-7	CAWSVHLAGVEQYF	TGTGCCTGGAGTGTGCATCTAGCGGGAGTAGAGCAGTACTTC
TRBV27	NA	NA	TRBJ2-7	CASASRLYEQYF	TGTGCCAGCGCGTCTAGGCTCTACGAGCAGTACTTC
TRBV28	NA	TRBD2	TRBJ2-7	CASSRPGLAPSYEQYF	TGTGCCAGCAGCCGACCGGGACTAGCGCCTTCCTACGAGCAGTACTTC
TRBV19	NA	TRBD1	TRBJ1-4	CASSATGVEEKLFF	TGTGCCAGTAGTGCGACAGGGGTTGAGGAAAAACTGTTTTTT
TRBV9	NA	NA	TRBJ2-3	CASSPWQGTDTQYF	TGTGCCAGCAGCCCATGGCAGGGAACTGATACGCAGTATTTT
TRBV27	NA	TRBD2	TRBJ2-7	CASRRMTSGRTYEQYF	TGTGCCAGCAGGAGAATGACTAGCGGGAGGACCTACGAGCAGTACTTC
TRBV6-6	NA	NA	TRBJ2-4	CASSKTGARGNIQYF	TGTGCCAGCAGTAAAACCGGGGCCCGGGGGAACATTCAGTACTTC
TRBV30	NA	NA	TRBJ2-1	CAWSVGGGGNEQFF	TGTGCCTGGAGTGTGGGGGGAGGGGGTAATGAGCAGTTCTTC
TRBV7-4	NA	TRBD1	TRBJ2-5	CASSLVLTGGMKETQYF	TGTGCCAGCAGCTTAGTTCTGACAGGGGGCATGAAGGAGACCCAGTACTTC
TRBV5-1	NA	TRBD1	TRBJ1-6	CASSFEGALGNSPLHF	TGCGCCAGCAGCTTTGAGGGGGCTCTCGGTAATTCACCCCTCCACTTT
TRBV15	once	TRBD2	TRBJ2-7	CASRTSGSYEQYF	TGTGCCTCCCGGACTAGCGGGAGCTACGAGCAGTACTTC
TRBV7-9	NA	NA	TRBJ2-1	CARSSEFNEQFF	TGTGCCCGCTCGTCGGAGTTCAATGAGCAGTTCTTC
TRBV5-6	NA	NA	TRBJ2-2	CASSAPPGDNTGELFF	TGTGCCAGCAGCGCCCCTCCGGGAGATAACACCGGGGAGCTGTTTTTT
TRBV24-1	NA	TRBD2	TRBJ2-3	CATSSSGRSDTQYF	TGTGCCACCAGTTCTAGCGGGAGATCAGATACGCAGTATTTT
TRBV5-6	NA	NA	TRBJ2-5	CASSSPETQYF	TGTGCCAGCAGCTCTCCAGAGACCCAGTACTTC
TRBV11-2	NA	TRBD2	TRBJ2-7	CASSFSGPTYEQYF	TGTGCCAGCAGCTTTAGCGGGCCTACCTACGAGCAGTACTTC
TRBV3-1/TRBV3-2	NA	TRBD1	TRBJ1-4	CASSAGQGALRF	TGTGCCAGCAGCGCTGGACAGGGGGCTCTTAGATTT
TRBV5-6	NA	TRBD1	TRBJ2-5	CASSLLPRGTKETQYF	TGTGCCAGCAGCTTGCTCCCCAGGGGGACCAAAGAGACCCAGTACTTC
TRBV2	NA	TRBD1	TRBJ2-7	CASSPSGTGVYEQYF	TGTGCCAGCAGCCCATCCGGGACAGGGGTCTACGAGCAGTACTTC
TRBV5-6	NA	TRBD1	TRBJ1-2	CASNVWTGGDSYTF	TGTGCCAGCAATGTCTGGACAGGGGGCGATAGCTACACCTTC
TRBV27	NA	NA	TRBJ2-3	CASSLWENEDTQYF	TGTGCCAGCAGTTTATGGGAGAACGAGGATACGCAGTATTTT
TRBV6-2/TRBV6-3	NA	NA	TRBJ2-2	CASSYSRVGVNTGELFF	TGTGCCAGCAGTTACTCGAGGGTCGGGGTCAACACCGGGGAGCTGTTTTTT
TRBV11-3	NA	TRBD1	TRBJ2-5	CASSLRGRETQYF	TGTGCCAGCAGCTTAAGGGGGCGGGAGACCCAGTACTTC
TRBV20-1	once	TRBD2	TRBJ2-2	CSASYSGPGLAGDGELFF	TGCAGTGCTAGTTATTCGGGGCCGGGACTAGCGGGAGACGGGGAGCTGTTTTTT
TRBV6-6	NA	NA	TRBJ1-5	CASSVLEGYSNQPQHF	TGTGCCAGCAGTGTTCTGGAGGGCTATAGCAATCAGCCCCAGCATTTT
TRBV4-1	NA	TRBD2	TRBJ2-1	CASGTSGSNEQFF	TGCGCCAGCGGGACTAGTGGATCCAATGAGCAGTTCTTC
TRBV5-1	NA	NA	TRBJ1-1	CASSLGGQEAFF	TGCGCCAGCAGCTTGGGTGGACAAGAAGCTTTCTTT
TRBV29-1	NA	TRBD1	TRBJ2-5	CSVDTGGQETQYF	TGCAGCGTTGACACAGGGGGCCAAGAGACCCAGTACTTC
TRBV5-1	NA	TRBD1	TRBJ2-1	CASSLGTGIGNEQFF	TGCGCCAGCAGCTTAGGGACAGGGATCGGTAATGAGCAGTTCTTC
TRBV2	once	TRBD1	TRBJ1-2	CASNRDRGVYGYTF	TGTGCCAGCAATCGCGACAGGGGGGTCTATGGCTACACCTTC
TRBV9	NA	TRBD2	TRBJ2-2	CASSGDGRASGELFF	TGTGCCAGCAGCGGCGACGGGAGGGCCAGCGGGGAGCTGTTTTTT
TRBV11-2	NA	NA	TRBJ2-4	CASSFLLTRENIQYF	TGTGCCAGCAGCTTTCTATTAACGAGGGAAAACATTCAGTACTTC
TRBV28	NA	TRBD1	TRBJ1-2	CASSSGQGGGYTF	TGTGCCAGCAGTTCGGGACAGGGCGGCGGCTACACCTTC
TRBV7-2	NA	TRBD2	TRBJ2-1	CASSLSLAGGNEQFF	TGTGCCAGCAGCTTATCTCTAGCGGGAGGTAATGAGCAGTTCTTC
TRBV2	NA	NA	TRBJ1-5	CASTNGQIDYQPQHF	TGTGCCAGCACCAACGGACAAATCGACTATCAGCCCCAGCATTTT
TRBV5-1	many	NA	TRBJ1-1	CASSLRGQSNTEAFF	TGCGCCAGCAGCTTGAGAGGACAGTCGAACACTGAAGCTTTCTTT
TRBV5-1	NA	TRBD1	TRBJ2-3	CASRPGTGFADTQYF	TGCGCCAGCAGGCCCGGGACAGGTTTTGCAGATACGCAGTATTTT
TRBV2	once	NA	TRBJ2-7	CASSEDMRLSYEQYF	TGTGCCAGCAGTGAAGATATGCGCCTCTCCTACGAGCAGTACTTC
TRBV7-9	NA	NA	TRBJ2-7	CASSSQGLSYEQYF	TGTGCCAGCAGCTCCCAGGGTCTCTCCTACGAGCAGTACTTC
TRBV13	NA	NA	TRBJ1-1	CASRVYVQPNTEAFF	TGTGCCAGCCGAGTATACGTACAGCCGAACACTGAAGCTTTCTTT
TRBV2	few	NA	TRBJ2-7	CASETSSASYEQYF	TGTGCCAGCGAGACTTCCTCAGCCTCCTACGAGCAGTACTTC
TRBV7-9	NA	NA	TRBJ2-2	CASRSSGELFF	TGTGCCAGCCGCTCCTCCGGGGAGCTGTTTTTT
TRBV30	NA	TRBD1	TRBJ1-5	CAWSVGTGSQPQHF	TGTGCCTGGAGTGTGGGGACAGGGAGCCAGCCCCAGCATTTT
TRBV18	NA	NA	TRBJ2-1	CASSEGASGYNEQFF	TGTGCCAGCTCAGAGGGGGCTAGCGGGTACAATGAGCAGTTCTTC
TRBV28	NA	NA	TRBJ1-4	CASGGGLGEKLFF	TGTGCCAGCGGGGGGGGATTGGGTGAAAAACTGTTTTTT
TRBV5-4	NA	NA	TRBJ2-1	CASGHYNEQFF	TGTGCCAGCGGCCACTACAATGAGCAGTTCTTC
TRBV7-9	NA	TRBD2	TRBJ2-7	CAAGTSGTHEQYF	TGTGCCGCAGGGACTAGCGGGACCCACGAGCAGTACTTC
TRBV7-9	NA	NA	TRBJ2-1	CASSGGGAYNEQFF	TGTGCCAGCAGTGGAGGGGGCGCATACAATGAGCAGTTCTTC
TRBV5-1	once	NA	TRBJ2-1	CASSPPFHNEQFF	TGCGCCAGCAGCCCCCCTTTTCACAATGAGCAGTTCTTC